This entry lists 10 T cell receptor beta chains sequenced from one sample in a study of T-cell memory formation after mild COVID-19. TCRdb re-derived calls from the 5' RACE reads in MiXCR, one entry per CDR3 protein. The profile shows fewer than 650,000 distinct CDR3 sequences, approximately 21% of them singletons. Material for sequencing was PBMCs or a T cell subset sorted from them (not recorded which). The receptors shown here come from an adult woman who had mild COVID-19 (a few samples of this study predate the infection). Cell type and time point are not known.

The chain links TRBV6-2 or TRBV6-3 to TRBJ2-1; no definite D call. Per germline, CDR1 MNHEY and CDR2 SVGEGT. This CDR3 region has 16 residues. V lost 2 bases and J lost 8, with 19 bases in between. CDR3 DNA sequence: TGTGCCAGCAGTTACAGCGCCGTTAGGTACAGCCATGAGCAGTTCTTC. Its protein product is CASSYSAVRYSHEQFF.

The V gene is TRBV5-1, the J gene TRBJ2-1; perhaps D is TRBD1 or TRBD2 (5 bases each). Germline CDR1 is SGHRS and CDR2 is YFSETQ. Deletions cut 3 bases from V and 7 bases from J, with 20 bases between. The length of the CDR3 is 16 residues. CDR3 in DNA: TGCGCCAGCAGCTACCAAGGCCGGGACCATAGGAATGAGCAGTTCTTC. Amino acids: CASSYQGRDHRNEQFF.

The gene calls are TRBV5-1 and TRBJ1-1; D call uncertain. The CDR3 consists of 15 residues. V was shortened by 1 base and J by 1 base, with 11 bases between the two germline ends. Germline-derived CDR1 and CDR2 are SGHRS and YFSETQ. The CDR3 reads CASSLFLRENTEAFF. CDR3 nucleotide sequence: TGCGCCAGCAGCTTGTTTCTAAGGGAGAACACTGAAGCTTTCTTT.

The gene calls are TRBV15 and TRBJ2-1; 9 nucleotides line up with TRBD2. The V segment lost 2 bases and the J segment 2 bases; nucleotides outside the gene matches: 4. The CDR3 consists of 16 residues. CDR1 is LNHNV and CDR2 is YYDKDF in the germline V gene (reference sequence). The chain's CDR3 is CATSRPTSGPYNEQFF. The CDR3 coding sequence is TGTGCCACCAGCAGACCCACTAGCGGGCCCTACAATGAGCAGTTCTTC.

The CDR3 loop is CASSPWDGNTGELFF. The CDR3 DNA is TGTGCCAGCAGCCCCTGGGACGGGAACACCGGGGAGCTGTTTTTT. The chain links TRBV12-3 or TRBV12-4 to TRBJ2-2; the D call may be TRBD1 or TRBD2 (5 bases each). CDR3 length equals 15 residues. The V and J ends lost 6 bases and 1 base respectively, with 12 bases between them.

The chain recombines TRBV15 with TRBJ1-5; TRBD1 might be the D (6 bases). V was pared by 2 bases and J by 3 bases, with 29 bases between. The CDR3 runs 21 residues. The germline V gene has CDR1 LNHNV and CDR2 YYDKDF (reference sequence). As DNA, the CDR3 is TGTGCCACCAGCAGACCCCTTGAACGCCGGGACACCAAACTTACCAATCAGCCCCAGCATTTT. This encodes CATSRPLERRDTKLTNQPQHF.

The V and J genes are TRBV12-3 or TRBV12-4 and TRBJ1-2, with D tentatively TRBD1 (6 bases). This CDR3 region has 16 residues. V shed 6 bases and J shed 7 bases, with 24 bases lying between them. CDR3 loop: CASSRGGTPAGGGYTF. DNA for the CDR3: TGTGCCAGCAGCCGAGGCGGGACACCAGCGGGGGGTGGCTACACCTTC.

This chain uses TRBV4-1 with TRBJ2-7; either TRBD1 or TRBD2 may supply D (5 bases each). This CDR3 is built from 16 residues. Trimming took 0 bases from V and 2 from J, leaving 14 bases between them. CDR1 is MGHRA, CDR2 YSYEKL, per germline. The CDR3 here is CASSQDRAGTPYEQYF. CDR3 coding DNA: TGCGCCAGCAGCCAAGATCGGGCAGGGACCCCCTACGAGCAGTACTTC.

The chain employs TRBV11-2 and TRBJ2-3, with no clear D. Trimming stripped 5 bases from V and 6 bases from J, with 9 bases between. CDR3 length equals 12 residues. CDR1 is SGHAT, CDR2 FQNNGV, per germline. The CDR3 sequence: CASSTHLDTQYF. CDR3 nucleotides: TGTGCCAGCAGCACCCACTTGGATACGCAGTATTTT.

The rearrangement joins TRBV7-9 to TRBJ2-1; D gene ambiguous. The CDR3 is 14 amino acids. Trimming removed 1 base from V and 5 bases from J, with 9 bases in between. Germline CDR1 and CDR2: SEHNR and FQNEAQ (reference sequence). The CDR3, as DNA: TGTGCCAGCAGCTTAGAACGACTTCACAATGAGCAGTTCTTC. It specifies CASSLERLHNEQFF. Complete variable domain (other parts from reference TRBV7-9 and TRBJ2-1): DTGVSQNPRHKITKRGQNVTFRCDPISEHNRLYWYRQTLGQGPEFLTYFQNEAQLEKSRLLSDRFSAERPKGSFSTLEIQRTEQGDSAMYLCASSLERLHNEQFFGPGTRLTVL.